This TCR beta chain was profiled in a study of T cell repertoires in cytomegalovirus infection (dated by TCRdb to the late 2010s). Study-wide context: Donor HLA type was relevant to the analysis, because carriage of CMV infection together with the matching HLA type was indicated by public TCR beta signatures. Findings and caveats that apply to the study as a whole: The ex vivo response was dominated by HLA-C-restricted CMV-specific TCR beta clonotypes, which also provided the single most frequent clonotype in two of eight donors. Cumulative frequency of public TCR beta family members discriminated carriers of CMV infection plus the relevant HLA type in this cohort and an independent 352-donor cohort.

The sequencer listed for this sample is Illumina HiSeq 1500. The public sequencing data were trimmed at Q25 with fastp and processed into clonotypes with MiXCR by TCRdb, which kept only in-frame beta chains. Here each entry gathers all rows of one CDR3 protein and keeps the most common genes and DNA. Here the sample has approximately 130,000 distinct CDR3 sequences; roughly a quarter occur a single time. The ten largest clonotypes hold approximately 35% of the sample. About this clonotype itself: Its antigen specificity is not known. Per-nucleotide qualities are absent, and no much larger clonotype sits a single base away.

Material: PBMCs, sequenced either directly or after in vitro stimulation (not recorded which). This receptor was taken from a human donor in good health (CMV status not recorded). Some clones in this sample may be carry-over from other donors' samples.

The encoded CDR3 is CASSPSGERGTEAFF. The bases read TGTGCCAGCAGCCCATCCGGGGAAAGGGGGACTGAAGCTTTCTTT. The chain joins TRBV11-1 to TRBJ1-1, and possibly TRBD1, on 6 matching bases. Inclusive of the bounding cysteine and phenylalanine, the CDR3 is 15 residues long. The only DNA kept is the CDR3, 45 bases in frame from the first base. V lost 5 bases and J lost 5 bases; the stretch between them is 18 bases long. Per the germline V gene (reference sequence), SGHAT is the CDR1 and FQDESV is the CDR2.